A selection of T cell receptor beta chains follows, all from one sample in a study of cytomegalovirus exposure and HLA in healthy donors. Data came from immunoSEQ multiplex PCR; TCRdb stores just in-frame clones and leaves some out. Altogether roughly 56,000 clones are present, about 80% being singletons, with the ten largest covering about 51%. The sequenced sample consisted of PBMCs. The receptors were sampled from a man between 50 and 59 years old in good health and CMV-seropositive. The CDR3 runs from the conserved cysteine through the conserved F or W. The D gene is left open where the match is weak. Where a row states a size, it is once, few, many or the class of an expanded clone; other rows omit it.

j_call d_call v_call clone_size cdr3_aa cdr3_nt
TRBJ1-1 TRBD1 TRBV6-1 . CASSSDRNMNTEAFF TGTGCCAGCAGTTCGGACAGGAACATGAACACTGAAGCTTTCTTT
TRBJ1-2 TRBD1 TRBV28 . CASSLEDRYYGYTF TGTGCCAGCAGTTTAGAGGACAGGTACTATGGCTACACCTTC
TRBJ1-4 TRBD1 TRBV7-6 . CASSSGQGGPEKLFF TGTGCCAGCAGCTCAGGACAGGGGGGCCCTGAAAAACTGTTTTTT
TRBJ2-3 TRBD2 TRBV4-3 . CASSQAPAGGRTDTQYF TGCGCCAGCAGCCAAGCCCCAGCGGGGGGCCGCACAGATACGCAGTATTTT
TRBJ2-3 TRBD2 TRBV28 few CASSFKGLARDTQYF TGTGCCAGCAGTTTCAAAGGACTAGCGCGCGATACGCAGTATTTT
TRBJ2-1 . TRBV4-1 . CASSQTGGSYNEQFF TGCGCCAGCAGCCAAACCGGGGGCTCCTACAATGAGCAGTTCTTC
TRBJ2-1 TRBD2 TRBV2 . CASSVSGLYSEQFF TGTGCCAGCAGTGTTAGCGGGCTTTACAGTGAGCAGTTCTTC
TRBJ1-1 TRBD1 TRBV6-5 few CATCRGLNTEAFF TGTGCCACCTGCAGGGGGTTGAACACTGAAGCTTTCTTT
TRBJ2-2 . TRBV4-3 . CASSPGTQNTGELFF TGCGCCAGCAGCCCTGGGACTCAGAACACCGGGGAGCTGTTTTTT
TRBJ2-1 . TRBV30 . CAWKGVGGNEQFF TGTGCCTGGAAAGGCGTGGGAGGCAATGAGCAGTTCTTC
TRBJ1-4 . TRBV7-2 once CASRLPGARKLFF TGTGCCAGCAGGCTCCCTGGGGCCCGAAAACTGTTTTTT
TRBJ2-4 TRBD1 TRBV10-1 once CASSPGQGGLAKNIQYF TGCGCCAGCAGCCCTGGACAGGGGGGACTAGCCAAAAACATTCAGTACTTC
TRBJ1-4 . TRBV6-6 . CASSQGATNEKLFF TGTGCCAGCAGTCAAGGGGCAACTAATGAAAAACTGTTTTTT
TRBJ1-2 . TRBV6-5 . CASSADRNYGYTF TGTGCCAGCAGTGCCGACAGGAACTATGGCTACACCTTC
TRBJ1-6 . TRBV5-4 . CASSPDGTYNSPLHF TGTGCCAGCAGCCCTGACGGGACCTATAATTCACCCCTCCACTTT
TRBJ1-2 . TRBV25-1 . CASSEAEGPYYGYTF TGTGCCAGCAGTGAAGCGGAGGGCCCATACTATGGCTACACCTTC
TRBJ1-4 . TRBV6-5 once CASTRGLTFEKLFF TGTGCCAGCACTCGAGGCCTTACCTTTGAAAAACTGTTTTTT
TRBJ1-6 . TRBV28 . CASRVQGDSPLHF TGTGCCAGCAGGGTTCAGGGTGATTCACCCCTCCACTTT
TRBJ2-7 . TRBV15 . CATSRVGWDSSSYEQYF TGTGCCACCAGCAGAGTGGGTTGGGACTCCAGCTCCTACGAGCAGTACTTC
TRBJ2-7 . TRBV9 . CASSLQVPSSYEQYF TGTGCCAGCAGCTTGCAGGTGCCCAGCTCCTACGAGCAGTACTTC
TRBJ2-7 TRBD2 TRBV7-8 . CASSLGGGSYEQYF TGTGCCAGCAGCTTAGGGGGAGGGTCCTACGAGCAGTACTTC
TRBJ2-3 TRBD2 TRBV7-9 . CASSQGLAATDTQYF TGTGCCAGCAGCCAGGGACTAGCGGCAACAGATACGCAGTATTTT
TRBJ1-2 TRBD1 TRBV6-5 . CASSFDRDYGYTF TGTGCCAGCAGTTTTGACAGGGACTATGGCTACACCTTC